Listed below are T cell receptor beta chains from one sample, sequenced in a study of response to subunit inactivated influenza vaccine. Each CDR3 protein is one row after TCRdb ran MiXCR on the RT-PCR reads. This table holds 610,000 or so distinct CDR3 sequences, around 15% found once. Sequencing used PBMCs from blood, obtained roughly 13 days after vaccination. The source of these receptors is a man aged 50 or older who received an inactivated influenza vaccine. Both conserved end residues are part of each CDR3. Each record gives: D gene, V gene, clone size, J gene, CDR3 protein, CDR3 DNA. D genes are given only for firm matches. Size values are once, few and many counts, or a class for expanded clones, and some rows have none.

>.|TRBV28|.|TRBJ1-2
CASSLSLTGTYGYTF
TGTGCCAGCAGTTTATCCCTAACAGGGACCTATGGCTACACCTTC
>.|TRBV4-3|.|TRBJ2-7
CASSQDGAGEQYF
TGCGCCAGCAGCCAAGATGGGGCTGGCGAGCAGTACTTC
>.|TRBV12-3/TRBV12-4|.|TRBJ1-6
CASSPLVGQGSSPLHF
TGTGCCAGCAGTCCCCTAGTAGGTCAGGGGAGTTCACCCCTCCACTTT
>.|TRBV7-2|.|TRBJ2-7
CASSRIRDVTYEQYF
TGTGCCAGCAGCCGTATCCGGGACGTCACCTACGAGCAGTACTTC
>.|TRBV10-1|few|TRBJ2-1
CASSATAFDEQFF
TGCGCCAGCAGTGCTACGGCCTTCGATGAGCAGTTCTTC
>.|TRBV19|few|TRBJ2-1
CASSIDPEGNEQFF
TGTGCCAGTAGTATAGATCCGGAAGGCAATGAGCAGTTCTTC
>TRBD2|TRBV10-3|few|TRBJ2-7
CAISDPTSGAHEQYF
TGTGCCATCAGTGACCCGACTAGCGGGGCCCACGAGCAGTACTTC
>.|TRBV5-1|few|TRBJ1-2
CASSLTQGTVGYTF
TGCGCCAGCAGCCTCACTCAGGGAACGGTCGGCTACACCTTC
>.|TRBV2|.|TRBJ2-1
CASSQSLDQLQDEQFF
TGTGCCAGCAGTCAGTCATTGGACCAGTTACAGGATGAGCAGTTCTTC
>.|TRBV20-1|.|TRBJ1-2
CSARRGREYGYTF
TGCAGTGCTAGACGAGGGAGGGAGTATGGCTACACCTTC
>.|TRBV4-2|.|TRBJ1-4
CASSPLDSSTNEKLFF
TGTGCCAGCAGCCCCCTGGACAGCTCAACTAATGAAAAACTGTTTTTT
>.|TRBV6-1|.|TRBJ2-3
CASRGAGSSSQYF
TGTGCCAGCAGGGGCGCGGGGTCCTCTTCGCAGTATTTT
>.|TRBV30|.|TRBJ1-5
CAWNGADNQPQHF
TGTGCCTGGAATGGGGCAGACAATCAGCCCCAGCATTTT
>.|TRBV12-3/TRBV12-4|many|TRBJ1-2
CASSQVANYGYTF
TGTGCCAGCAGTCAGGTAGCTAACTATGGCTACACCTTC
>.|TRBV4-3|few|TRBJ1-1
CASSQDTGHLNTEAFF
TGCGCCAGCAGCCAAGATACGGGACACCTAAACACTGAAGCTTTCTTT
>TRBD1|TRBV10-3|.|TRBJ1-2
CAISVDRLGDGYTF
TGTGCCATTAGCGTGGACAGGTTGGGCGATGGCTACACCTTC
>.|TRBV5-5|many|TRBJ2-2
CASSPWGANTGELFF
TGTGCCAGCAGCCCTTGGGGTGCGAACACCGGGGAGCTGTTTTTT
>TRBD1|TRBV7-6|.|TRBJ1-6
CASSLTIGTGPSGSPLHF
TGTGCCAGCAGCTTAACGATCGGGACAGGTCCCTCGGGTTCACCCCTCCACTTT
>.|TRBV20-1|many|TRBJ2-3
CSARDLQGSRTDTQYF
TGCAGTGCTAGAGATCTACAGGGCTCACGCACAGATACGCAGTATTTT
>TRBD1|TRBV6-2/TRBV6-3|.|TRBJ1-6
CASSLDRGPTPLHF
TGTGCCAGCAGCTTGGACAGGGGCCCTACACCCCTCCACTTT
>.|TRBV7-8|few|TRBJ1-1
CASSGTLKRGTEAFF
TGTGCCAGCAGCGGGACTCTTAAACGGGGGACTGAAGCTTTCTTT
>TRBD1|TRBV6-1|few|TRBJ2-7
CASQEGQGFYEQYF
TGTGCCAGCCAAGAGGGACAGGGGTTTTACGAGCAGTACTTC
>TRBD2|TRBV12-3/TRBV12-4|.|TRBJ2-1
CASTVTSGENEQFF
TGTGCCAGCACCGTGACTAGCGGGGAAAATGAGCAGTTCTTC
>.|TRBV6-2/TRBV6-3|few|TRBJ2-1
CASSYRYNEQFF
TGTGCCAGCAGTTACAGATACAATGAGCAGTTCTTC
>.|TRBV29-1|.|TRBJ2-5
CSAWTFPAETQYF
TGCAGCGCCTGGACGTTCCCTGCGGAGACCCAGTACTTC
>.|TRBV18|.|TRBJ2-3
CASSQNYYTDTQYF
TGTGCCAGCTCCCAAAACTACTACACAGATACGCAGTATTTT
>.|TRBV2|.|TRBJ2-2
CASISGRGGNTGELFF
TGTGCCAGCATCAGCGGCAGGGGAGGGAACACCGGGGAGCTGTTTTTT
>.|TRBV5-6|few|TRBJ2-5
CASSLERRGWEETQYF
TGTGCCAGCAGCTTGGAACGGAGGGGGTGGGAAGAGACCCAGTACTTC
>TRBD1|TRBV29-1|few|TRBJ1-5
CSVSDRVNQPQHF
TGCAGCGTTTCGGACAGGGTCAATCAGCCCCAGCATTTT
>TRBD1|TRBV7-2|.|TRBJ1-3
CASSLQGQLVSGNTIYF
TGTGCCAGCAGCTTACAGGGACAGCTGGTCTCTGGAAACACCATATATTTT
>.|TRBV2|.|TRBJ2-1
CASSEHGTPPRSYNEQFF
TGTGCCAGCAGTGAACACGGGACCCCTCCTAGGTCCTACAATGAGCAGTTCTTC
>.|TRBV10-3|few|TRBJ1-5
CAISDYVRESNQPQHF
TGTGCCATCAGTGACTACGTCAGGGAGAGCAATCAGCCCCAGCATTTT
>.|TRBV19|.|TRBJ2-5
CASSTGDSQLQETQYF
TGTGCCAGTAGTACAGGGGACTCCCAGCTACAAGAGACCCAGTACTTC
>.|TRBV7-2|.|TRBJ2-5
CASSFSKEETQYF
TGTGCCAGCAGCTTCTCCAAGGAGGAGACCCAGTACTTC
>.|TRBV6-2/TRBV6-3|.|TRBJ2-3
CASSYSLRGGTDTQYF
TGTGCCAGCAGTTACTCCCTGCGGGGAGGCACAGATACGCAGTATTTT
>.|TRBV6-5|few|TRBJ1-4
CASSYMGVANEKLFF
TGTGCCAGCAGTTATATGGGGGTGGCTAATGAAAAACTGTTTTTT
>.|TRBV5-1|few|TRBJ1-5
CASSLDADQPQHF
TGCGCCAGCAGCTTGGACGCGGATCAGCCCCAGCATTTT
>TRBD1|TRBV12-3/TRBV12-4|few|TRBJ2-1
CASSPQGNYNEQFF
TGTGCCAGCAGTCCACAGGGGAACTACAATGAGCAGTTCTTC
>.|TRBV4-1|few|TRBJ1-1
CASSQDKQGGTEAFF
TGCGCCAGCAGCCAAGACAAACAGGGTGGTACTGAAGCTTTCTTT
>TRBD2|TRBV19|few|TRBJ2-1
CASTPGLRFNEQFF
TGTGCCAGCACACCGGGACTAAGATTCAATGAGCAGTTCTTC
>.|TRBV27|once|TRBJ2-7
CASSSSLGYEQYF
TGTGCCAGCAGTTCTAGCCTTGGATACGAGCAGTACTTC